One T cell receptor (beta chain) is described in this entry. The read terminates 3 residues ahead of where the CDR3 ends, so the germline J gene completes it. CDR3 length equals 12 residues. V dropped 2 bases and J dropped 9 bases, with 11 bases sitting between them. Germline loops: CDR1 GTSNPN, CDR2 SVGIG (reference sequence). The table came from immunoSEQ multiplex PCR; TCRdb's copy has only in-frame clones and leaves some out. This table holds some 30,000 clones. The record originates from a study of T cells in women clearing cervical HPV infection. Sequences were obtained from blood buffy coat. This rearrangement joins TRBV30 to TRBJ2-1, with D possibly being TRBD2 (6 bases). This TCR came from a woman aged 18 to 75 with a cervical HPV16 infection that either progressed to CIN3+ or cleared (not recorded which). Partial CDR3 DNA: TGTGCCTGGAGTCCCGGAGCGGGTGAG. Its translation is CAWSPGAGE. The full CDR3 reads CAWSPGAGEQFF.